This record concerns one T cell receptor (beta chain) sequence. Antigen unknown. This record comes from a study of human T cells and chemical hapten exposure. Turning to the study itself: Donors were sensitized with 2% DPC on the upper inner arm. Across the whole study, which lasted roughly 24 weeks, patients were given diphenylcyclopropenone on the scalp once a week. Regarding the study as a whole: The study found that DPC sensitization did not change TCRs above 1 in 1000 frequency.

The library attached unique molecular identifiers to individual cDNA molecules. TCRdb ran MiXCR on the RACE reads and lists one entry per CDR3 protein. The sample includes approximately 400,000 distinct CDR3 sequences, approximately 5% of them seen just once. Noted time point: patch test 1, 2 weeks after DPC sensitization. Treatment defined: therapeutic diphenylcyclopropenone sensitization with weekly scalp DPC. This TCR came from a woman aged 45-59 years with alopecia areata. Some clones in this sample may be carry-over from other donors' samples. Sequenced material: whole blood, taken in connection with sensitization to the hapten diphenylcyclopropenone (DPC).

This chain's CDR3 is CASSPLVSTEAFF. CDR3 sequence (DNA): TGTGCCAGCTCACCCCTCGTAAGCACTGAAGCTTTCTTT. The chain carries TRBV18 and TRBJ1-1; D ambiguous. The CDR3 runs to 13 residues. Trimming removed 3 bases from V and 4 bases from J, with 9 bases in between. Per germline, CDR1 KGHSH and CDR2 LQKENI.